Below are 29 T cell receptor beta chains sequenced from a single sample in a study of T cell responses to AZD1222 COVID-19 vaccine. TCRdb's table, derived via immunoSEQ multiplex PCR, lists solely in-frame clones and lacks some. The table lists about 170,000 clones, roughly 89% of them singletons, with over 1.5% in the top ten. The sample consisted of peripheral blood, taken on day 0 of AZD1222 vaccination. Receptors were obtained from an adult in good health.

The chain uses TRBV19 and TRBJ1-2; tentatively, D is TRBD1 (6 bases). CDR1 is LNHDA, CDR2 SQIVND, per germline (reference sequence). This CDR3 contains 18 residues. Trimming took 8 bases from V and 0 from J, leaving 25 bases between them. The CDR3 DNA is TGTGCCAGTCACTTCAAAGGGGCAGGGGAAGTCGCTAACTATGGCTACACCTTC. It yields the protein CASHFKGAGEVANYGYTF.

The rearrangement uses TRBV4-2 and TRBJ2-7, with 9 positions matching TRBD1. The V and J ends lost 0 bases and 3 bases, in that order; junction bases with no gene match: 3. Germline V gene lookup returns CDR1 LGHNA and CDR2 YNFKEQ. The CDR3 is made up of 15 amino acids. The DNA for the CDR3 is TGTGCCAGCAGCCAAGAAGAGACAGGGGGCTACGAGCAGTACTTC. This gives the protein CASSQEETGGYEQYF.

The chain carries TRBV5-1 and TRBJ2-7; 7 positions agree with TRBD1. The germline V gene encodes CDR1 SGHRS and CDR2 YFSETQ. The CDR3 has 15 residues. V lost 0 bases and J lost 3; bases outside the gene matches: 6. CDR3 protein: CASSLGQGLNYEQYF. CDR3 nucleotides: TGCGCCAGCAGCTTGGGACAGGGTTTAAACTACGAGCAGTACTTC. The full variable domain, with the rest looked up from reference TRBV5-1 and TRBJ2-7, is KAGVTQTPRYLIKTRGQQVTLSCSPISGHRSVSWYQQTPGQGLQFLFEYFSETQRNKGNFPGRFSGRQFSNSRSEMNVSTLELGDSALYLCASSLGQGLNYEQYFGPGTRLTVT.

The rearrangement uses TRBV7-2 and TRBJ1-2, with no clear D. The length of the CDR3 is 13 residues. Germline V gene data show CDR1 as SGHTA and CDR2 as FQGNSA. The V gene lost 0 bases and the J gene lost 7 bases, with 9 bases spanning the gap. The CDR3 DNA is TGTGCCAGCAGCTTAGCAGCGGCGCGTGGCTACACCTTC. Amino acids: CASSLAAARGYTF.

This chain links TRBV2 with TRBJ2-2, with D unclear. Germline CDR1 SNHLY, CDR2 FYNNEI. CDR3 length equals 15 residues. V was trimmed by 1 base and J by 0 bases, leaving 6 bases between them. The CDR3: CASSEEHPNTGELFF. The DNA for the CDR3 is TGTGCCAGCAGTGAAGAGCACCCGAACACCGGGGAGCTGTTTTTT.

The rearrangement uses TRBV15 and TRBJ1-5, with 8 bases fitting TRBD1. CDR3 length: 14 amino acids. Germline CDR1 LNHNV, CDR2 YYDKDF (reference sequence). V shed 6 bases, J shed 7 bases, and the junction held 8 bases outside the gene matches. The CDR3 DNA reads TGTGCCACCAGAATAGGACAGGGAAGACAGCCCCAGCATTTT. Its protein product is CATRIGQGRQPQHF.

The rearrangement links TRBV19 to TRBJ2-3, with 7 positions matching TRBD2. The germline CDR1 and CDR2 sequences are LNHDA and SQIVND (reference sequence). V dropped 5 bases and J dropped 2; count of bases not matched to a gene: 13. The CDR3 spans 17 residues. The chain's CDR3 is CASSPYSTSRDTDTQYF. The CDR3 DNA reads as TGTGCCAGTAGTCCCTATTCGACTAGCAGGGACACAGATACGCAGTATTTT.

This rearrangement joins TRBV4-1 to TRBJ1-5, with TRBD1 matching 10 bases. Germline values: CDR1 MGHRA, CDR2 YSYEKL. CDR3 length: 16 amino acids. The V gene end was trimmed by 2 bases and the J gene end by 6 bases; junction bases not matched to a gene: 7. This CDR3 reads CASSQRGTGDGQPQHF. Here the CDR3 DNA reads TGCGCCAGCAGCCAACGGGGGACAGGGGACGGTCAGCCCCAGCATTTT.

For the CDR3, the DNA is TGTGCCAGCCGATCAGACTTAGCGGATGAGCAGTTCTTC. Translating it yields CASRSDLADEQFF. The genes are TRBV18 and TRBJ2-1, with a weak D call TRBD2 (6 bases). The CDR3 spans 13 residues. In germline, CDR1 is KGHSH, CDR2 LQKENI. Trimming pared 8 bases from V and 8 bases from J, leaving 16 bases between.

The CDR3 loop reads CASSDSILAGRSSYNEQFF. CDR3 sequence (DNA): TGTGCCAGCAGTGACTCGATTCTAGCGGGACGGAGCTCCTACAATGAGCAGTTCTTC. This chain connects TRBV6-4 to TRBJ2-1; 9 positions match TRBD2. This CDR3 comprises 19 residues. V lost 0 bases, J lost 0 bases, and 9 bases stayed unmatched. Germline CDR1 is MRHNA and CDR2 is SNTAGT.

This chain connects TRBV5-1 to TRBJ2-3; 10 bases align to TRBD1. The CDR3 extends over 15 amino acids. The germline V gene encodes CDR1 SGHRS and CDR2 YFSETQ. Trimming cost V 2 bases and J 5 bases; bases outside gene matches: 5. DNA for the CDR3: TGCGCCAGCAGCTTCGGGACAGGGGCTAAAGATACGCAGTATTTT. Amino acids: CASSFGTGAKDTQYF.

The CDR3 bases are TGTGCCAGCAGAACGAGAGCGGGGCCATGGGTGAACACTGAAGCTTTCTTT. Translated: CASRTRAGPWVNTEAFF. V usage is TRBV27 and J usage is TRBJ1-1, with D possibly matching TRBD1 (5 bases). This CDR3 comprises 17 residues. V was trimmed by 6 bases and J by 0 bases, leaving 20 bases between them. Per germline, CDR1 MNHEY and CDR2 SMNVEV (reference sequence).

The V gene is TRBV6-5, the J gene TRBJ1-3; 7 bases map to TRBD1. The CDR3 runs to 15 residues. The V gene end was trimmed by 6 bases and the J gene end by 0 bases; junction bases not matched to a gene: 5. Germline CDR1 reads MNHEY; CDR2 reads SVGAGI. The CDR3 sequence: CASRGYRGSGNTIYF. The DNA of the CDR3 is TGTGCCAGCAGGGGATACAGGGGCTCTGGAAACACCATATATTTT.

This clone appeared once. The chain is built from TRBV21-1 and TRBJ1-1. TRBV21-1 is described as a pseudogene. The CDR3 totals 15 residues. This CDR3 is CASSKVRQGHTEAFF. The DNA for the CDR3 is TGTGCCAGCAGCAAAGTACGTCAGGGACACACTGAAGCTTTCTTT.

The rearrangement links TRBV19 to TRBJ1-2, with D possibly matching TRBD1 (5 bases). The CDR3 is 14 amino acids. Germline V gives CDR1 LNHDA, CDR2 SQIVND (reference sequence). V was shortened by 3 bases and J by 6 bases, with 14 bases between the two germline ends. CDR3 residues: CASSMGGSPNGYTF. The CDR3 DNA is TGTGCCAGTAGTATGGGGGGGAGCCCGAATGGCTACACCTTC.

The CDR3 sequence: CASSLGWVGGTGELFF. CDR3 coding DNA: TGCGCCAGCAGCTTGGGCTGGGTTGGTGGCACCGGGGAGCTGTTTTTT. The chain couples TRBV5-1 to TRBJ2-2, with D unresolved. This CDR3 is built from 16 residues. V gave up 0 bases and J gave up 4 bases, with 13 bases separating them. Germline values: CDR1 SGHRS, CDR2 YFSETQ.

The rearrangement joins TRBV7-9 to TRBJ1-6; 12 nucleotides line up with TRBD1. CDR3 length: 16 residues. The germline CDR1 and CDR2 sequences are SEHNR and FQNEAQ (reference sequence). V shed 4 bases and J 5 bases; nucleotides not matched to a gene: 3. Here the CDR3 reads CASSSGTGGHNSPLHF. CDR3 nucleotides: TGTGCCAGCAGCTCCGGGACAGGGGGCCATAATTCACCCCTCCACTTT.

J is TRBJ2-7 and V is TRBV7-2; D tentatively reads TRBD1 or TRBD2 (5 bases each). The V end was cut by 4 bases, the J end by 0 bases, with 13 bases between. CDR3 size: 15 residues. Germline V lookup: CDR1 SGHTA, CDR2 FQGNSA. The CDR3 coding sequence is TGTGCCAGCAGCTCCCGGGACGGATTCTCCTACGAGCAGTACTTC. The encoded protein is CASSSRDGFSYEQYF.

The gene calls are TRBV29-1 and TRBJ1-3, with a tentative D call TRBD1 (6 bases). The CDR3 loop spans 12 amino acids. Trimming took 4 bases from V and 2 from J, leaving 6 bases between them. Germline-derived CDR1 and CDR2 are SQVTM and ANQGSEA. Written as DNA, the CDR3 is TGCAGCGTTGGACAGGCTGGAAACACCATATATTTT. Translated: CSVGQAGNTIYF.

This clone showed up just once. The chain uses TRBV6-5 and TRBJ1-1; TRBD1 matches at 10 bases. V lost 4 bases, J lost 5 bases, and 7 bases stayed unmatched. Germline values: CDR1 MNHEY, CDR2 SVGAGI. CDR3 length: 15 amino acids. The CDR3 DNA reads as TGTGCCAGCAGTTGGACAGGGGGAAGGAGGACTGAAGCTTTCTTT. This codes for CASSWTGGRRTEAFF.

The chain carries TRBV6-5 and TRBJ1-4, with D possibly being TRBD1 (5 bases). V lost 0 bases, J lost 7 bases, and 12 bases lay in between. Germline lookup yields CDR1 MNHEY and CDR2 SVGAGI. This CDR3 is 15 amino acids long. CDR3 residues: CASSYSRGVGEKLFF. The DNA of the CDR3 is TGTGCCAGCAGTTACTCTAGGGGAGTTGGTGAAAAACTGTTTTTT.

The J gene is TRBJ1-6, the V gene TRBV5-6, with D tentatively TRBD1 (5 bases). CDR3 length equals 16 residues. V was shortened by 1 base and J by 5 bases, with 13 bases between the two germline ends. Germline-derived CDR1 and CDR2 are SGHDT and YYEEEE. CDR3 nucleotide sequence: TGTGCCAGCAGCTTGCTCGGACAAGCAAATAATTCACCCCTCCACTTT. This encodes CASSLLGQANNSPLHF.

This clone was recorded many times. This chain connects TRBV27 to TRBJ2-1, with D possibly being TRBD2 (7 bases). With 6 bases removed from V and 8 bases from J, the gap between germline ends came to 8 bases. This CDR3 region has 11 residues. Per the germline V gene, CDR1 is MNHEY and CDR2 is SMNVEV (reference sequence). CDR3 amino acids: CASSGGHEQFF. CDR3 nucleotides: TGTGCCAGCAGCGGGGGGCATGAGCAGTTCTTC.

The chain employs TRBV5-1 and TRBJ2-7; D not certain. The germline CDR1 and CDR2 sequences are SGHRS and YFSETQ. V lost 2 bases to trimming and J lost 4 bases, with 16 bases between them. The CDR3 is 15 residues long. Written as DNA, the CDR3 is TGCGCCAGCAGCTTAGGCCACCACACCAATTACGAGCAGTACTTC. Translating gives CASSLGHHTNYEQYF.

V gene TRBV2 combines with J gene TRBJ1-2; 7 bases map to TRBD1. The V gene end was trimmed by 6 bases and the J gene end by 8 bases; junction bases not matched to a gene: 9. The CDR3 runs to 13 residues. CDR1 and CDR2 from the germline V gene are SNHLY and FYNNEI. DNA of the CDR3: TGTGCCAGCAGAGCCGACAGGGCAGGGGGCTACACCTTC. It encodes CASRADRAGGYTF.

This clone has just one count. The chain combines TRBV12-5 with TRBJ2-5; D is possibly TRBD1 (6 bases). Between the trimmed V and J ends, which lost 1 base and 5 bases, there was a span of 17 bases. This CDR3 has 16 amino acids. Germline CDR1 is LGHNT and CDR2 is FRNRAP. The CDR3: CASGLATVQGSETQYF. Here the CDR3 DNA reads TGTGCTAGTGGTTTGGCAACTGTACAGGGCAGCGAGACCCAGTACTTC.

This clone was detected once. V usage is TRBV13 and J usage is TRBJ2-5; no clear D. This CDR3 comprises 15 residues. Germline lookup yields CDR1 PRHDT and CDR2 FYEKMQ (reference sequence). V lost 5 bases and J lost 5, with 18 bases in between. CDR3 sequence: CASSPVDSPHETQYF. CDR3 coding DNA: TGTGCCAGCAGCCCTGTCGACTCCCCCCATGAGACCCAGTACTTC.

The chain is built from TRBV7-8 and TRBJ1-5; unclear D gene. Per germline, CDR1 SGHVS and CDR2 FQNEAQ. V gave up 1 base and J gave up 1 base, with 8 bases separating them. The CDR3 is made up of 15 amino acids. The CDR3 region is CASSLGPGSNQPQHF. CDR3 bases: TGTGCCAGCAGCTTAGGTCCTGGGAGCAATCAGCCCCAGCATTTT.

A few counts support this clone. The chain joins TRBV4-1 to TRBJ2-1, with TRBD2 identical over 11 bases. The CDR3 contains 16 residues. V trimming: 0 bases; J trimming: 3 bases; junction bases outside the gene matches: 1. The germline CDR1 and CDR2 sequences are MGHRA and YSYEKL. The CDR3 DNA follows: TGCGCCAGCAGCCAAGACGGGACTAGCGGCTACAATGAGCAGTTCTTC. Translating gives CASSQDGTSGYNEQFF.